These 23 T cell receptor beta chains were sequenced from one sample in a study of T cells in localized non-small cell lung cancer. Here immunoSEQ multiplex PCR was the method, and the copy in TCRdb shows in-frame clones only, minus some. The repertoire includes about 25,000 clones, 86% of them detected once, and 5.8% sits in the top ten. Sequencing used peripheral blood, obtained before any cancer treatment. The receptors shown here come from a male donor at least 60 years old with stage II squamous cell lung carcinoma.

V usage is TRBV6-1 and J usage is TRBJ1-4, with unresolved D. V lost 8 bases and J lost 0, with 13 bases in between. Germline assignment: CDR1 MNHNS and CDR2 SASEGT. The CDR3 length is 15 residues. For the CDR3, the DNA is TGTGCCAGCTGCAGAAACCTTGCAACTAATGAAAAACTGTTTTTT. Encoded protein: CASCRNLATNEKLFF.

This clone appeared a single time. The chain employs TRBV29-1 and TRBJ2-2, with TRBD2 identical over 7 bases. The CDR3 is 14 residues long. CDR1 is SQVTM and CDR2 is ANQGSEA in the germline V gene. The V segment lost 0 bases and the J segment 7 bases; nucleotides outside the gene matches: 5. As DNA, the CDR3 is TGCAGCGTTGAAGATCGGGGGGTGGACGGGGAGCTGTTTTTT. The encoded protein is CSVEDRGVDGELFF.

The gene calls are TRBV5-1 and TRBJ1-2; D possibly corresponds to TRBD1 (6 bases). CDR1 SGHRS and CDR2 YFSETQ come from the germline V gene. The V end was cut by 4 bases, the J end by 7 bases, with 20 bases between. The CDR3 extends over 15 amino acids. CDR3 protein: CASSPGQVGRGGYTF. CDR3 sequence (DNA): TGCGCCAGCAGCCCGGGACAAGTCGGAAGGGGTGGCTACACCTTC.

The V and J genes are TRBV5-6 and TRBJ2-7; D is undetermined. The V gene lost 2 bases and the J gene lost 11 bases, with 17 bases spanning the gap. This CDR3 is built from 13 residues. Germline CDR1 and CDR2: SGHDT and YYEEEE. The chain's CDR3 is CASSLGPTPSEYF. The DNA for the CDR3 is TGTGCCAGCAGCTTAGGACCTACTCCCAGCGAGTACTTC.

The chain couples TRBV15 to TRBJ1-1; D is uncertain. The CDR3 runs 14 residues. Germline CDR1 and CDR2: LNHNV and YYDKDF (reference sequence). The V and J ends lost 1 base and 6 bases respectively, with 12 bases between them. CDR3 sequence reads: CATSRGGTESEAFF. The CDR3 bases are TGTGCCACCAGCAGAGGAGGAACTGAGTCTGAAGCTTTCTTT.

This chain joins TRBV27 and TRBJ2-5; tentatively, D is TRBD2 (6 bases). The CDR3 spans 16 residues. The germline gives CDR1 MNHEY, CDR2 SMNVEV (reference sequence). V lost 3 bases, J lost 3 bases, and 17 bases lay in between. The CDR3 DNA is TGTGCCAGCAGTTTTTTATCGGTTAGCGGCGAAGAGACCCAGTACTTC. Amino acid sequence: CASSFLSVSGEETQYF.

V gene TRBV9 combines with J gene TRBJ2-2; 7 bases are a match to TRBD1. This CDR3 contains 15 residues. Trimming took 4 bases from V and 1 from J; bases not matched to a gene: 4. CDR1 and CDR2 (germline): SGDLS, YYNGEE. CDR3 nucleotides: TGTGCCAGCAGCACCTGGGACAGGAACACCGGGGAGCTGTTTTTT. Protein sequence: CASSTWDRNTGELFF. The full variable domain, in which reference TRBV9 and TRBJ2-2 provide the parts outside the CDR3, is DSGVTQTPKHLITATGQRVTLRCSPRSGDLSVYWYQQSLDQGLQFLIQYYNGEERAKGNILERFSAQQFPDLHSELNLSSLELGDSALYFCASSTWDRNTGELFFGEGSRLTVL.

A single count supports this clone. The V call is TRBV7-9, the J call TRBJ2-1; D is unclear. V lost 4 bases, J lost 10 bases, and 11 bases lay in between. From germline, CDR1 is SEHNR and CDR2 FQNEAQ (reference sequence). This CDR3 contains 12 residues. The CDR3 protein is CASSSPDWEQFF. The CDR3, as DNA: TGTGCCAGCAGCTCACCAGACTGGGAGCAGTTCTTC.

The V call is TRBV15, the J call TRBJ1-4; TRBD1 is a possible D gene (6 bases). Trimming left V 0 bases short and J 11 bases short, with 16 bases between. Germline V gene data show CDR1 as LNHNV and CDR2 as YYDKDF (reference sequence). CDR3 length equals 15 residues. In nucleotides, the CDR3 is TGTGCCACCAGCAGAGATTTGGGGACACCTATGAAACTGTTTTTT. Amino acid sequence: CATSRDLGTPMKLFF.

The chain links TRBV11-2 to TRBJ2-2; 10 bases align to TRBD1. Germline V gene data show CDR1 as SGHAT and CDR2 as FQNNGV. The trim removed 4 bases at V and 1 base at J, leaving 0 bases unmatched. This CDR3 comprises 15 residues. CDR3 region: CASSWDRGNTGELFF. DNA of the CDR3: TGTGCCAGCAGCTGGGACAGGGGGAACACCGGGGAGCTGTTTTTT.

The DNA of the CDR3 is TGTGCCAGCAGCGTAGCAACTAGCGGGACTGAGCAGTTCTTC. It encodes CASSVATSGTEQFF. The J gene is TRBJ2-1, the V gene TRBV9; 10 bases fit TRBD2. V was pared by 0 bases and J by 9 bases, with 3 bases of the junction left unmatched. Germline loops: CDR1 SGDLS, CDR2 YYNGEE. CDR3 size: 14 residues.

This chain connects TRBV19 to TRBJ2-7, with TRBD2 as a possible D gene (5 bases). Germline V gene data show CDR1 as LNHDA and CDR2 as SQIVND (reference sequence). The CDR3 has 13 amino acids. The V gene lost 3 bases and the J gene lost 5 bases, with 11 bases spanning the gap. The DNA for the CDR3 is TGTGCCAGTAGTATCAAAGGAGGACACGAGCAGTACTTC. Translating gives CASSIKGGHEQYF.

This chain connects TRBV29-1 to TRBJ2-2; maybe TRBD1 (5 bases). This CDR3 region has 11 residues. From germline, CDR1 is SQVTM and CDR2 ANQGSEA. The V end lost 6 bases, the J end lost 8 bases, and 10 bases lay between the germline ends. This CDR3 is CSVRQPGELFF. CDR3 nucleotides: TGCAGCGTCCGACAGCCTGGGGAGCTGTTTTTT.

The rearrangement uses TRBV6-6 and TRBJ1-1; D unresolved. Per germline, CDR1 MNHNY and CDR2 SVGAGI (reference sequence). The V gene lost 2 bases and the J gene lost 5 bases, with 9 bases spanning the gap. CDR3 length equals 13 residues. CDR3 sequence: CASSYPMATEAFF. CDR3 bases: TGTGCCAGCAGTTACCCGATGGCAACTGAAGCTTTCTTT.

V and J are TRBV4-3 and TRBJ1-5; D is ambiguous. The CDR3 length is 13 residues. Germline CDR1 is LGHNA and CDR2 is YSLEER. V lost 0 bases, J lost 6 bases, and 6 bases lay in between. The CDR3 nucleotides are TGCGCCAGCAGCCAAGATGGAAGTCAGCCCCAGCATTTT. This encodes CASSQDGSQPQHF.

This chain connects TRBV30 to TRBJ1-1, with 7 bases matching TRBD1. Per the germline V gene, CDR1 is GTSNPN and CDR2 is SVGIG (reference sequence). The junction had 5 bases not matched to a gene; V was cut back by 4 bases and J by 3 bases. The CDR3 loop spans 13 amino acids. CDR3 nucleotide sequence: TGTGCCTGGAATGACAGGGTAGACACTGAAGCTTTCTTT. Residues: CAWNDRVDTEAFF.

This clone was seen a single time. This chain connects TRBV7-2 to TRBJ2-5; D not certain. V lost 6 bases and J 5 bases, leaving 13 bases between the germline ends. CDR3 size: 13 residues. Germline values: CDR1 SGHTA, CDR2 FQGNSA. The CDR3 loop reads CASSRRLTETQYF. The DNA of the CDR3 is TGTGCCAGCAGTCGACGCTTAACGGAGACCCAGTACTTC.

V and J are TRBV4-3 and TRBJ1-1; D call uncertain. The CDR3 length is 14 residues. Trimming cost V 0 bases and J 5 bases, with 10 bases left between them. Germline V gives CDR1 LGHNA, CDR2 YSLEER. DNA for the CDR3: TGCGCCAGCAGCCAAGATTCGGGTTGGACTGAAGCTTTCTTT. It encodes CASSQDSGWTEAFF.

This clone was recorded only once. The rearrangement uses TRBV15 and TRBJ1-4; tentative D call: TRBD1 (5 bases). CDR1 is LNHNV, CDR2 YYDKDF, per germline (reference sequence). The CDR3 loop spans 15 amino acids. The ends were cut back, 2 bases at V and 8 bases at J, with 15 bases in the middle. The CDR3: CATSRPSGGREKLFF. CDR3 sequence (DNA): TGTGCCACCAGCAGACCTTCGGGGGGTAGAGAAAAACTGTTTTTT.

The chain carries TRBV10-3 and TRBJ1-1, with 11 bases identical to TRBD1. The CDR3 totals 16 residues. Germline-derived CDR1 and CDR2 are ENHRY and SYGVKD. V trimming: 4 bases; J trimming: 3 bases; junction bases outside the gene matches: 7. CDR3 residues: CAISGDRGDVYTEAFF. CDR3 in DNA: TGTGCCATCAGTGGGGACAGGGGGGATGTGTACACTGAAGCTTTCTTT.

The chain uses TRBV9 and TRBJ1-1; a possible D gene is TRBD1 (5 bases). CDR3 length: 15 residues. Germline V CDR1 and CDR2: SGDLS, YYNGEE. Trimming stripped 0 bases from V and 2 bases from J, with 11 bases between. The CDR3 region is CASSVEWTRNTEAFF. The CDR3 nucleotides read TGTGCCAGCAGCGTAGAGTGGACACGAAACACTGAAGCTTTCTTT.

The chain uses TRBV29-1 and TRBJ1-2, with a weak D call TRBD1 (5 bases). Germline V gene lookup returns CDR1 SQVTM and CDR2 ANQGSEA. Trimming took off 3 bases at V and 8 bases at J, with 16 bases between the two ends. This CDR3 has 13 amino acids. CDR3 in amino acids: CSVDWDGVWGYTF. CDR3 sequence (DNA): TGCAGCGTTGATTGGGACGGAGTCTGGGGCTACACCTTC. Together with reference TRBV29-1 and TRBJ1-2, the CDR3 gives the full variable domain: SAVISQKPSRDICQRGTSLTIQCQVDSQVTMMFWYRQQPGQSLTLIATANQGSEATYESGFVIDKFPISRPNLTFSTLTVSNMSPEDSSIYLCSVDWDGVWGYTFGSGTRLTVV.

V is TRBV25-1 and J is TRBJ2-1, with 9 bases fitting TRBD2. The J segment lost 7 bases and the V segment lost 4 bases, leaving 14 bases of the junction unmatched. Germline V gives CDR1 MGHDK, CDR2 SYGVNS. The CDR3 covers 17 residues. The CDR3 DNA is TGTGCCAGCAGTGGGAGCCAGAGCGGGAGGACCACTAATGAGCAGTTCTTC. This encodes CASSGSQSGRTTNEQFF.